This paragraph reports one T cell receptor (beta chain). The antigen remains unidentified. This specimen belongs to a study of shared clonotypes between healthy human individuals. Turning to the study itself: With ages of 18 to 49, the donors were a couple of women and three men. Study-level results: Clonotype sharing among donors was expected to depend on sequencing depth.

The CDR3 is 17 amino acids. The junction had 9 bases not matched to a gene; V was cut back by 4 bases and J by 0 bases. Germline V gene data show CDR1 as MGHRA and CDR2 as YSYEKL. Scientists sequenced DNA from unsorted PBMC on ten immunoSEQ deep assay plates. Method: immunoSEQ multiplex PCR; TCRdb's copy keeps in-frame clones and lacks some. The sample carries some 470,000 clones, over 60% recorded once. This receptor was taken from a woman aged 40 to 50 in good health. Some clones in this sample may be carry-over from other donors' samples. Material for sequencing was PBMCs. This rearrangement joins TRBV4-1 to TRBJ2-1; 7 nucleotides match TRBD1. The CDR3 nucleotides are TGCGCCAGCAGCCGAGTACCGACAGGGATCTCCTACAATGAGCAGTTCTTC. This codes for CASSRVPTGISYNEQFF.